This TCR beta chain was retrieved from a study of vaccination and CD4 T cells after COVID-19. Study-wide background: Collection of post-COVID samples occurred a median approximately 94 days after diagnosis, spanning a range of 35 to 161. Cells received overlapping spike peptides from SARS-CoV-2, HCoV-NL63, HCoV-OC43 and HCoV-229E as stimulation. Study results and limitations: Spike mono-reactivity was shown by 304 of 307 vaccine-specific clones in convalescent patients.

The CDR3 is 13 residues long. V was shortened by 5 bases and J by 10 bases, with 12 bases between the two germline ends. In regard to this clonotype: As yet, its antigen is unknown.

Indicated treatment: approximately nine-day PBMC culture with coronavirus spike peptide pools or control peptides (ViraFEST assay). Samples of CD4+ T cells were obtained from the unexposed donor before the COVID-19 pandemic (2011-2018). ViraFEST stimulated the growth of antigen-specific T cells using peptide pools and subsequently profiled their TCRs by sequencing. An Oncomine TCR Beta short-read assay was used to sequence the DNA from cultured CD4+ T cells. TCRdb re-called the PCR reads with MiXCR, one entry per CDR3 protein. This table holds some 2,000 distinct CDR3 sequences, more than 45% found once.

The chain carries TRBV12-3 or TRBV12-4 and TRBJ1-6, with D unresolved. Material for sequencing was CD4+ T cells from blood, cultured in vitro. This receptor was obtained from a human donor in good health. In nucleotides, the CDR3 is TGTGCCAGCAGTCCTCGAGGGATCTCACCCCTCCACTTT. Translated: CASSPRGISPLHF.